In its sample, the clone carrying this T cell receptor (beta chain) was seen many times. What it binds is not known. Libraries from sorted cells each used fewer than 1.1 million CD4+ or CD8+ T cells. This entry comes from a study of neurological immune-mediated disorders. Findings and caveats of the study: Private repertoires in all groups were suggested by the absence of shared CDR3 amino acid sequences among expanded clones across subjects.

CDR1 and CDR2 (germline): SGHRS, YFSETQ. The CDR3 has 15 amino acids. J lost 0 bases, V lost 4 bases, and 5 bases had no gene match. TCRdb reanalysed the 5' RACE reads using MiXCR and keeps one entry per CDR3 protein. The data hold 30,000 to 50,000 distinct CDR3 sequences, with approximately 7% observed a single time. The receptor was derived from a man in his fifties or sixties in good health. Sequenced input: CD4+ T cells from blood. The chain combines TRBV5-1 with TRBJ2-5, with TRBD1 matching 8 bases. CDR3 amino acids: CASSVGTGNQETQYF. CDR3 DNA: TGCGCCAGCAGCGTCGGGACAGGTAACCAAGAGACCCAGTACTTC. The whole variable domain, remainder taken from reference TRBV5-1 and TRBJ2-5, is KAGVTQTPRYLIKTRGQQVTLSCSPISGHRSVSWYQQTPGQGLQFLFEYFSETQRNKGNFPGRFSGRQFSNSRSEMNVSTLELGDSALYLCASSVGTGNQETQYFGPGTRLLVL.